This TCR beta chain originates from a study of cytomegalovirus exposure and HLA in healthy donors. CDR3 length: 16 amino acids. Germline CDR1 reads MGHRA; CDR2 reads YSYEKL. V lost 0 bases and J lost 6; bases outside the gene matches: 9. PCR used 60 Vbeta primers and 13 Jbeta primers. Some clones are missing from TCRdb's copy, which holds only in-frame ones; the method was immunoSEQ multiplex PCR. This table holds some 100,000 clones, around 77% found once. The specimen was PBMCs. The rearrangement joins TRBV4-1 to TRBJ2-3; TRBD2 matches 7 bases. The TCR sequence derives from a man aged 45-60 years in good health and CMV-seropositive. CDR3 sequence: CASSQDIGGLEDTQYF. The CDR3 DNA sequence: TGCGCCAGCAGCCAAGATATCGGGGGGTTGGAGGATACGCAGTATTTT.